This entry lists 15 T cell receptor beta chains sequenced from one sample in a study of CD8+CD57+ T cells in acquired aplastic anemia (dated by TCRdb to the late 2010s). Flow cytometry had shown CD8+CD57+ cell expansion in the patients selected for sequencing. Sequencing took place on an Illumina HiSeq 2000. Genomic DNA was used as template for profiling of TCR beta VDJ combinations and CDR3 sequences. TCRdb reworked the public reads: Q25 trimming with fastp, MiXCR clone assembly, productive beta chains retained. Rows with one shared CDR3 protein collapse into an entry with the most common genes and DNA. Recorded for this sample are approximately 220,000 distinct CDR3 sequences; around 50% of them occurred a single time. About 20% of the sample comes from the top ten. Sequenced material: sorted CD4+, CD8+, or CD8+CD57+ T cells (not recorded which) from PBMCs. Receptors originate from a human donor with aplastic anemia.

The CDR3 region is CASSARDTGSSYNEQFF. The CDR3 nucleotides are TGTGCCAGTAGTGCCCGGGACACGGGAAGCTCCTACAATGAGCAGTTCTTC. This sequence joins TRBV19 and TRBJ2-1, with TRBD1 as a possible D gene (6 bases). Germline V gene sequence: CDR1 LNHDA, CDR2 SQIVND (reference sequence). Between the trimmed V and J ends, which lost 5 bases and 0 bases, there was a span of 17 bases. The CDR3 contains 17 residues.

About this clonotype itself: A much larger clone is a single base away; this may be a read error. The chain recombines TRBV5-1 with TRBJ2-1, with TRBD2 as a possible D gene (5 bases). There are 15 residues in the CDR3. The germline V gene has CDR1 SGHRS and CDR2 YFSETQ. V dropped 0 bases and J dropped 5 bases, with 12 bases sitting between them. CDR3 sequence (DNA): TGCGCCAGCAGCTTGGAACTAGTGGACCACAATGAGCAGTTCTTC. It translates to CASSLELVDHNEQFF.

As to this clonotype: This may be a read error: a much more frequent sequence differs by one nucleotide. This likely comes from a read error, as the CDR3 has no conserved phenylalanine or tryptophan at its end. The chain uses TRBV7-3 and TRBJ1-1, with a weak D call TRBD1 (6 bases). Germline V CDR1 and CDR2: SGHTA, FQGTGA. The V gene lost 6 bases and the J gene lost 1 base, with 12 bases spanning the gap. The CDR3 is 14 residues long. The CDR3 nucleotides are TGTGCCAGCAGTCAACTACAGGGGAACACTGAAGCTTTCCTT. It translates to CASSQLQGNTEAFL.

The J gene is TRBJ1-2, the V gene TRBV10-3, with D unresolved. The ends were cut back, 7 bases at V and 5 bases at J, with 14 bases in the middle. Germline V gene data show CDR1 as ENHRY and CDR2 as SYGVKD. The CDR3 covers 13 residues. CDR3 coding DNA: TGTGCCATCAATTACCCCGAACAGTATGGCTACACCTTC. Amino acid sequence: CAINYPEQYGYTF.

This clonotype was picked up many times. The rearrangement joins TRBV4-1 to TRBJ2-7; D is perhaps TRBD1 or TRBD2 (5 bases each). The CDR3 length is 14 residues. Trimming removed 6 bases at V and 1 base at J, with 13 bases between. Germline-derived CDR1 and CDR2 are MGHRA and YSYEKL. In DNA form, the CDR3 reads TGCGCCAGCAGACAAATTGGGGGTTCCTACGAGCAGTACTTC. Translating gives CASRQIGGSYEQYF.

Comments on this clonotype: A much larger clone differs by one base, so this may be a read error. This sequence joins TRBV5-1 and TRBJ2-7, with D perhaps matching TRBD1 (5 bases). V was pared by 0 bases and J by 7 bases, with 17 bases between. The CDR3 runs 15 residues. The germline V gene encodes CDR1 SGHRS and CDR2 YFSETQ. CDR3 in DNA: TGCGCCAGCAGCTTGGCCGACAGCCCTTACAATGAGCAGTACTTC. Encoded protein: CASSLADSPYNEQYF.

The DNA of the CDR3 is TGTGCCATCAGGACAGGGGACTACACCTTC. Residues: CAIRTGDYTF. The chain couples TRBV10-3 to TRBJ1-2; 8 positions agree with TRBD1. V was pared by 6 bases and J by 10 bases, with 1 base of the junction left unmatched. The CDR3 loop spans 10 amino acids. Germline CDR1 reads ENHRY; CDR2 reads SYGVKD.

The sample holds many counts of this clonotype. The rearrangement joins TRBV12-3 or TRBV12-4 to TRBJ1-2; 9 nucleotides match TRBD1. This CDR3 comprises 16 residues. V was clipped by 7 bases and J by 4 bases; unmatched bases: 13. CDR3: CASTRKGDRDTYGYTF. As DNA, the CDR3 is TGTGCCAGCACCCGCAAGGGGGACAGGGATACCTATGGCTACACCTTC.

Many counts were recorded for this clonotype. The chain carries TRBV6-5 and TRBJ2-7; D call uncertain. V lost 6 bases and J lost 3, with 9 bases in between. Germline V CDR1 and CDR2: MNHEY, SVGAGI. The CDR3 contains 12 residues. The CDR3 reads CASRSSGYEQYF. CDR3 coding DNA: TGTGCCAGCAGGTCGTCAGGCTACGAGCAGTACTTC.

This clonotype was detected only once. The rearrangement uses TRBV19 and TRBJ2-7; the match to TRBD2 covers 9 bases. Germline V gene sequence: CDR1 LNHDA, CDR2 SQIVND (reference sequence). J was trimmed by 7 bases and V by 4 bases; bases with no gene match: 5. CDR3 length equals 13 residues. CDR3 sequence (DNA): TGTGCCAGTAGTACCCAGCGGGGGGAAGAGCAGTACTTC. It is translated as CASSTQRGEEQYF.

This clonotype was found many times. The V call is TRBV7-9, the J call TRBJ1-5; a possible D gene is TRBD1 (5 bases). Germline CDR1 is SEHNR and CDR2 is FQNEAQ (reference sequence). V shed 1 base and J shed 3 bases, with 10 bases lying between them. The CDR3 totals 15 residues. The CDR3 is CASSLEGEINQPQHF. The CDR3 DNA follows: TGTGCCAGCAGCTTAGAAGGGGAAATCAATCAGCCCCAGCATTTT.

This chain uses TRBV15 with TRBJ2-5, with D perhaps TRBD1 or TRBD2 (5 bases each). CDR1 is LNHNV, CDR2 YYDKDF, per germline (reference sequence). The CDR3 has 15 amino acids. Trimming took 3 bases from V and 1 from J, leaving 12 bases between them. The chain's CDR3 is CATSSQPGPQETQYF. The CDR3, as DNA: TGTGCCACCAGCAGCCAACCGGGACCCCAAGAGACCCAGTACTTC.

The chain couples TRBV9 to TRBJ2-7; TRBD2 might be the D (6 bases). Germline V gives CDR1 SGDLS, CDR2 YYNGEE. There are 13 residues in the CDR3. The ends were cut back, 5 bases at V and 3 bases at J, with 12 bases in the middle. This CDR3 reads CASRLAGSYEQYF. The CDR3 coding sequence is TGTGCCAGCAGATTAGCCGGGAGCTACGAGCAGTACTTC. Combining the CDR3 with reference TRBV9 and TRBJ2-7 gives the whole variable domain DSGVTQTPKHLITATGQRVTLRCSPRSGDLSVYWYQQSLDQGLQFLIQYYNGEERAKGNILERFSAQQFPDLHSELNLSSLELGDSALYFCASRLAGSYEQYFGPGTRLTVT.

About this clonotype: A single base separates this from a much larger clone, so it may be a read error. The CDR3 end shows no conserved phenylalanine or tryptophan, and so a read error is likely. The chain uses TRBV19 and TRBJ2-5; possible D gene TRBD1, 6 bases. Trimming left V 2 bases short and J 7 bases short, with 14 bases between. The germline gives CDR1 LNHDA, CDR2 SQIVND (reference sequence). This CDR3 spans 14 amino acids. CDR3 DNA sequence: TGTGCCAGTAGTATATTACAGGGCCAGGGGACCCAGTACTCC. This sequence encodes CASSILQGQGTQYS.

This clonotype was recorded many times. The genes are TRBV28 and TRBJ1-2, with TRBD1 as a possible D gene (5 bases). CDR1 MDHEN and CDR2 SYDVKM come from the germline V gene. The CDR3 has 18 residues. Trimming shortened V by 4 bases and J by 7 bases, and 28 bases separated the two germline ends. CDR3 sequence reads: CASSSGGLIQGGASGYTF. For the CDR3, the DNA is TGTGCCAGCAGTTCAGGCGGACTTATACAAGGTGGGGCGAGTGGCTACACCTTC.